This T cell receptor (beta chain) was documented in a study of blood T cell repertoires in COVID-19. Study context: Collection of acute and convalescent COVID-19 samples took place in the United States, Italy and Spain. The analysed material was cDNA or gDNA that came from T cells, B-cell-depleted T cells, or PBMCs.

This clone was detected a few times. How the authors handled the data: The assay estimated nucleated cells by amplifying reference gene primers. Produced via immunoSEQ multiplex PCR; TCRdb's table is partial and in-frame only. That table supplies the V and J calls and clone size; D and trimming were determined from the DNA. This sample has about 210,000 clones, with over 70% found just once. The V end was cut by 4 bases, the J end by 2 bases, with 11 bases between. Germline V lookup: CDR1 SNHLY, CDR2 FYNNEI. CDR3 length: 14 amino acids. The origin of this receptor is a woman between 65 and 79 years old with acute or convalescent COVID-19. Sequenced sample: peripheral blood. The chain combines TRBV2 with TRBJ1-2; D gene unclear. This chain's CDR3 is CASSAGIRNYGYTF. The CDR3 bases are TGTGCCAGCAGTGCGGGTATACGGAACTATGGCTACACCTTC.